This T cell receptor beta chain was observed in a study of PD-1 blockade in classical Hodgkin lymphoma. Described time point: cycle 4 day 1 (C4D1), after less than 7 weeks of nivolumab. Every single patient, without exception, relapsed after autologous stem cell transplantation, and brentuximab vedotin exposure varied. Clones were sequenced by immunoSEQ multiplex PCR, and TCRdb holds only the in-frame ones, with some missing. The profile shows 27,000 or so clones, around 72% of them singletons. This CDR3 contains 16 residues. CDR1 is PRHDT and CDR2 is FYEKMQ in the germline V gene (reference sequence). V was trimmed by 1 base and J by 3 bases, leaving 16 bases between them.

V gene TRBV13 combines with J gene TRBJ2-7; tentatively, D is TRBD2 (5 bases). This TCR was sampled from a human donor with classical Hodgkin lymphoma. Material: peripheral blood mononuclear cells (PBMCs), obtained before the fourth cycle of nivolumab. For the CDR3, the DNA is TGTGCCAGCAGCTTAGCCCCCCCTTCGGGGAACTACGAGCAGTACTTC. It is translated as CASSLAPPSGNYEQYF.